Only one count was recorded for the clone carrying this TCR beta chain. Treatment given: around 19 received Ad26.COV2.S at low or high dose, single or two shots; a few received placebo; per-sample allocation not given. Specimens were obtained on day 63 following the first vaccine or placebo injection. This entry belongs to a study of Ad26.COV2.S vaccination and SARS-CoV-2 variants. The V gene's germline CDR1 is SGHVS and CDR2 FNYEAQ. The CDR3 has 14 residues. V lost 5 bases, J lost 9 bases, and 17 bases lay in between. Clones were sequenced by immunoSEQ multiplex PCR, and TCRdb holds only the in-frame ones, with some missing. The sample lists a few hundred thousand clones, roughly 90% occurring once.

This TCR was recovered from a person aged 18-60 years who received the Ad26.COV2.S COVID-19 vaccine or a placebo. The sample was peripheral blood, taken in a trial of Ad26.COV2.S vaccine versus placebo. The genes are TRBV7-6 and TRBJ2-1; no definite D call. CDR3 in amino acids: CASSLRAALGEQFF. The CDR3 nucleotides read TGTGCCAGCAGCCTAAGGGCTGCCCTGGGTGAGCAGTTCTTC.